The T cell receptor beta chain described here comes from a study of somatic mutations in cytotoxic T cells in rheumatoid arthritis. Study-level information: Selected populations of V beta antibody-stained T cells underwent flow sorting at nearly 100% purity; these encompassed V beta1+ cells subjected to TCRB sequencing. Study results and limitations: Rheumatoid arthritis patients showed slight TRBV07 underrepresentation, and this was not adjusted for multiple comparisons.

For this clone: Its target is not known.

CDR3 size: 14 residues. Trimming pared 3 bases from V and 0 bases from J, leaving 8 bases between. Germline CDR1 and CDR2: MNHEY and SVGAGI. Isolation of CD4+ and CD8+ cells used positive magnetic bead selection, with purity checked by flow cytometry. Here immunoSEQ multiplex PCR was the method, and the copy in TCRdb shows in-frame clones only, minus some. The table shows 15,000 to 20,000 clones, with roughly 87% occurring only once. The gene calls are TRBV6-5 and TRBJ1-1, with D unclear. The sequence came from a woman between 45 and 60 years old in good health. Sequencing input: CD8+ T cells sorted from blood. CDR3 in amino acids: CASSYGEVNTEAFF. CDR3 coding DNA: TGTGCCAGCAGTTATGGGGAGGTGAACACTGAAGCTTTCTTT.